Following are 12 T cell receptor beta chains from one sample sequenced in a study of beta chain features in type 1 diabetes. These receptors have no known antigen. Study outcomes and limitations: All four CD4+ subsets from Type 1 diabetes patients carried moderately but significantly shorter TCRB CDR3s.

Every bit of the isolated RNA underwent reverse transcription, so sequencing read expressed TCRB transcripts. Method: immunoSEQ multiplex PCR; TCRdb's copy keeps in-frame clones and lacks some. The table lists roughly 150,000 clones, over 6% of them singletons. The sequencing sample was made of central memory CD4+ T cells from blood. These receptors were obtained from a man younger than 35 with type 1 diabetes.

The rearrangement joins TRBV6-5 to TRBJ2-7; TRBD1 is a possible D gene (6 bases). The CDR3 extends over 13 amino acids. V was cut by 2 bases and J by 4 bases, with 9 bases left in between. Germline CDR1 is MNHEY and CDR2 is SVGAGI. The CDR3 sequence: CASSYTGQYEQYF. DNA of the CDR3: TGTGCCAGCAGTTACACCGGACAGTACGAGCAGTACTTC.

This clone was seen more than once but under ten times. The CDR3 sequence is CATDGARRRLRTDTQYF. The CDR3 nucleotides read TGTGCCACCGATGGGGCACGGCGCCGACTTCGCACAGATACGCAGTATTTT. The V gene is TRBV28, the J gene TRBJ2-3, with D possibly TRBD1 on 5 matching bases. The V and J ends lost 10 bases and 1 base respectively, with 24 bases between them. CDR1 and CDR2 from the germline V gene are MDHEN and SYDVKM. The length of the CDR3 is 17 residues.

The CDR3 DNA reads TGTGCCAGCAGCCCCCGGGGTGGGAGGGAGCAGTACTTC. This sequence encodes CASSPRGGREQYF. The chain uses TRBV21-1 and TRBJ2-7; the listed D gene, TRBD2, was not tested against the DNA. TRBV21-1 is a known pseudogene. CDR3 length: 13 residues.

This clone turned up a few times. This rearrangement joins TRBV6-1 to TRBJ2-5; 15 bases align to TRBD2. Trimming at V came to 8 bases and at J to 2 bases, leaving 3 bases not matched to a gene. The CDR3 has 15 amino acids. CDR1 and CDR2 from the germline V gene are MNHNS and SASEGT. Here the CDR3 DNA reads TGTGCCAGCTGGACTAGCGGGAGGGTACAAGAGACCCAGTACTTC. It is translated as CASWTSGRVQETQYF.

This chain links TRBV28 with TRBJ1-6; 7 bases agree with TRBD1. Germline CDR1 reads MDHEN; CDR2 reads SYDVKM. This CDR3 is built from 15 residues. The J segment lost 10 bases and the V segment lost 5 bases, leaving 11 bases of the junction unmatched. CDR3 region: CASSPNRGGRSPLHF. The DNA for the CDR3 is TGTGCCAGCAGTCCCAACAGGGGCGGGAGGTCACCCCTCCACTTT.

The chain employs TRBV6-5 and TRBJ2-7, with D unresolved. Deletions cut 5 bases from V and 5 bases from J, with 10 bases between. From germline, CDR1 is MNHEY and CDR2 SVGAGI. The CDR3 consists of 12 residues. CDR3 protein: CASSNLVHEQYF. The CDR3 DNA follows: TGTGCCAGCAGTAACCTAGTGCACGAGCAGTACTTC.

This chain joins TRBV6-5 and TRBJ2-6; weak D call: TRBD2 (5 bases). The CDR3 covers 15 residues. Deletions cut 2 bases from V and 7 bases from J, with 12 bases between. Germline V gives CDR1 MNHEY, CDR2 SVGAGI. Here the CDR3 reads CASSYGGPVANVLTF. CDR3 in DNA: TGTGCCAGCAGTTACGGAGGACCAGTAGCCAACGTCCTGACTTTC.

The chain uses TRBV5-4 and TRBJ2-3; 12 positions match TRBD2. The CDR3 extends over 16 amino acids. Unmatched junction bases numbered 5, after V lost 4 bases and J lost 2 bases. CDR1 is SGHNT, CDR2 YYREEE, per germline (reference sequence). This chain's CDR3 is CASSVGLAGPTDTQYF. The CDR3 nucleotides read TGTGCCAGCAGCGTTGGACTAGCGGGACCCACAGATACGCAGTATTTT.

This clone was observed a few times. J is TRBJ1-3 and V is TRBV2; D possibly corresponds to TRBD1 (5 bases). CDR1 is SNHLY and CDR2 is FYNNEI in the germline V gene. There are 14 residues in the CDR3. Trimming removed 3 bases from V and 2 bases from J, with 8 bases in between. CDR3 nucleotides: TGTGCCAGCAGTGATAGGACACCTGGAAACACCATATATTTT. Its protein product is CASSDRTPGNTIYF.

This chain links TRBV18 with TRBJ1-1, with D maybe TRBD1 (5 bases). The ends were cut back, 4 bases at V and 3 bases at J, with 9 bases in the middle. Germline V lookup: CDR1 KGHSH, CDR2 LQKENI. This CDR3 spans 13 amino acids. The CDR3 reads CASSLLTDTEAFF. Here the CDR3 DNA reads TGTGCCAGCTCACTTTTGACAGACACTGAAGCTTTCTTT.

Only a few counts were recorded for this clone. This chain joins TRBV28 and TRBJ1-2, with D maybe TRBD1 (5 bases). Trimming took off 7 bases at V and 2 bases at J, with 20 bases between the two ends. The germline V gene has CDR1 MDHEN and CDR2 SYDVKM. This CDR3 spans 16 amino acids. The CDR3 region has the DNA TGTGCCAGCATCGCCCCCGACAGTCTCCCCAACTATGGCTACACCTTC. This encodes CASIAPDSLPNYGYTF.

The J gene is TRBJ2-3, the V gene TRBV6-1, with 9 bases that match TRBD2. V trimming: 1 base; J trimming: 6 bases; junction bases outside the gene matches: 5. Germline CDR1 and CDR2: MNHNS and SASEGT. The CDR3 length is 15 residues. The CDR3: CASSEVAGGRDTQYF. For the CDR3, the DNA is TGTGCCAGCAGTGAAGTCGCGGGAGGGAGGGATACGCAGTATTTT.